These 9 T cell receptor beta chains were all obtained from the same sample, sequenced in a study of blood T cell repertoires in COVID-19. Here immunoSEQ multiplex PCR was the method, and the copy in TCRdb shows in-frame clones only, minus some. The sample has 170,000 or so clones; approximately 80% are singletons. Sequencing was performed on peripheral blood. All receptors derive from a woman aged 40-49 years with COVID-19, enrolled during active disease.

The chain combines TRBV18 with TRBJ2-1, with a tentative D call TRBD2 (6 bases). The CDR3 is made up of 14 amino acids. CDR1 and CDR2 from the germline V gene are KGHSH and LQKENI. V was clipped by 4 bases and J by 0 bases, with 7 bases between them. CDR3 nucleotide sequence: TGTGCCAGCTCACTCGGGAGCTCCTACAATGAGCAGTTCTTC. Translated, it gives CASSLGSSYNEQFF.

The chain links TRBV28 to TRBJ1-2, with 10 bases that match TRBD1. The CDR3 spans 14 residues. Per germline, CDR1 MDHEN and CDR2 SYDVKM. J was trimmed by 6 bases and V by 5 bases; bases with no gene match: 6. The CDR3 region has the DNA TGTGCCAGCAGTGGATCCGGGACAGGGGATGGCTACACCTTC. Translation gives CASSGSGTGDGYTF.

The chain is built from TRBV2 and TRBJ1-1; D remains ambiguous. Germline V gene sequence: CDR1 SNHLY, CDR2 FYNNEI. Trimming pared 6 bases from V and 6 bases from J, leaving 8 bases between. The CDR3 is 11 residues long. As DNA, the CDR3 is TGTGCCAGCAGACGGGAAGCTGAAGCTTTCTTT. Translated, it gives CASRREAEAFF.

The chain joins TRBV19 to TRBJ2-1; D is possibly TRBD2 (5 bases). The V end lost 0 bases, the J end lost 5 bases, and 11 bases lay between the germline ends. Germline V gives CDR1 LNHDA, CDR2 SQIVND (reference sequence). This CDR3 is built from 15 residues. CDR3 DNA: TGTGCCAGTAGTATAGAAGGGCTAGCCCACAATGAGCAGTTCTTC. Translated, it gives CASSIEGLAHNEQFF.

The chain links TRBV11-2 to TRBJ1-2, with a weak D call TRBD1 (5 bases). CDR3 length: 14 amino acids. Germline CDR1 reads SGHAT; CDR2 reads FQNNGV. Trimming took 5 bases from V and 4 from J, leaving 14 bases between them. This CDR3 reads CASSAINGGYGYTF. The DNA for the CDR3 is TGTGCCAGCAGCGCGATAAACGGGGGCTATGGCTACACCTTC.

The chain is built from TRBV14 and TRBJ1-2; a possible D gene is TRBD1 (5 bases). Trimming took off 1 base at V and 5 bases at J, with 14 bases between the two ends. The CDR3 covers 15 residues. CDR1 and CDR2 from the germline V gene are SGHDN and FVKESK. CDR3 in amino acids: CASSQGRRGTYGYTF. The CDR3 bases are TGTGCCAGCAGCCAAGGGAGGCGGGGGACTTATGGCTACACCTTC.

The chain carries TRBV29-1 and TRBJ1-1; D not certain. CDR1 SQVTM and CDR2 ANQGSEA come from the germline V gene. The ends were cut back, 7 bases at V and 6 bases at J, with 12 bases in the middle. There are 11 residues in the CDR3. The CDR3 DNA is TGCAGCGCCACCCCGAGGGCTGAAGCTTTCTTT. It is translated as CSATPRAEAFF.

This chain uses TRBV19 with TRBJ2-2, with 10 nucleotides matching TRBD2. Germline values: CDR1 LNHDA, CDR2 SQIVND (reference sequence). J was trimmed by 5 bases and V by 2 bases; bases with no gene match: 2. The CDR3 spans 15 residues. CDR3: CASSILAGETGELFF. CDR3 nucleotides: TGTGCCAGTAGTATACTAGCGGGAGAAACCGGGGAGCTGTTTTTT.

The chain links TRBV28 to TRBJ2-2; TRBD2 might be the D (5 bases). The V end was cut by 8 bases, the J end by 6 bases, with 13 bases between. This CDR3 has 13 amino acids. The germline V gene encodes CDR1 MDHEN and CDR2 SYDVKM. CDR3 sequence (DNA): TGTGCCAGCGCCCCCGGGATCGCCGGGGAGCTGTTTTTT. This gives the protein CASAPGIAGELFF.